This TCR beta chain comes out of a study of OX40 agonist ivuxolimab in advanced cancers. Study-level results: In the expanded peripheral T cells, antigen specificity was never determined. Part of the nonresponder group also had normalized T-cell clonal expansion that was low. CD4+ T cells averaged fewer expanded clones than CD8+ T cells.

The count of this clone is one. Its target is unknown. Samples were taken at baseline and on day 1 of cycles 4 and 7. Assay: immunoSEQ multiplex PCR; the TCRdb copy retains only in-frame clones and omits some. The profile shows about 64,000 clones, about 86% of them singletons. V lost 6 bases to trimming and J lost 0 bases; unmatched junction nucleotides: 4. Germline V gene lookup returns CDR1 SQVTM and CDR2 ANQGSEA. The CDR3 length is 14 residues. This chain links TRBV29-1 with TRBJ2-3, with 9 bases fitting TRBD2. The clonotype originates from an adult with an advanced solid tumor such as melanoma, head and neck, liver or kidney cancer. The specimen comprised CD4+ or CD8+ T cells sorted from blood, sampled in a trial of the OX40 agonist ivuxolimab. CDR3 nucleotide sequence: TGCAGCGTATCGACTAGCGGAAGCACAGATACGCAGTATTTT. The encoded protein is CSVSTSGSTDTQYF.